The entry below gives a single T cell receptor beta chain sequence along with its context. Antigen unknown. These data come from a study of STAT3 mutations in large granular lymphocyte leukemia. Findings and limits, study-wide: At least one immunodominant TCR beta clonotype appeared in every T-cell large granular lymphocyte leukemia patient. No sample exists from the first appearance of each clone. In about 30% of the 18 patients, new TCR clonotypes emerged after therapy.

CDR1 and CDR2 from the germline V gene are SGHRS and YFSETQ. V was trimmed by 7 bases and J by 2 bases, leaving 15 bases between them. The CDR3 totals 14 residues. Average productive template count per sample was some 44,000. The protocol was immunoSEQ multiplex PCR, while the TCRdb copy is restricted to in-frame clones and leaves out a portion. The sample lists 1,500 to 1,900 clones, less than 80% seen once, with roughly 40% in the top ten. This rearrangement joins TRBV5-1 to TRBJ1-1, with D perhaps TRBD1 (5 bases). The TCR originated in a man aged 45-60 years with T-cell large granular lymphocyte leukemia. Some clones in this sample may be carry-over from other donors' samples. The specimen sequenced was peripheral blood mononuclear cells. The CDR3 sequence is CASFARGANTEAFF. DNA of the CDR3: TGCGCCAGCTTCGCGCGTGGGGCTAACACTGAAGCTTTCTTT.